In its sample, the clone carrying this TCR beta chain was seen a few times. Its antigen remains unidentified. All patients reached thyroid surgery having received no treatment beforehand. The data were obtained in a study of metastatic and nonmetastatic thyroid tumors. The overall study: Blood and tumor or nodule tissue repertoires from malignant and benign thyroid patients were compared. Findings of the study overall: A significant increase in TCR beta diversity was reportedly seen in malignant thyroid tumors relative to benign nodules, in blood and tumor.

TCRdb reanalyzed the PCR reads via MiXCR. The sample comprises roughly 53,000 clones, 20% to 25% of which are singletons, and about 3.9% rests with the top ten. This CDR3 contains 16 residues. Per germline, CDR1 SQVTM and CDR2 ANQGSEA. V was trimmed by 3 bases and J by 5 bases, leaving 22 bases between them. This receptor was identified in a female donor with papillary thyroid cancer or a benign thyroid nodule (not recorded which). Some clones in this sample may be carry-over from other donors' samples. The J gene is TRBJ2-5, the V gene TRBV29-1; D is possibly TRBD2 (5 bases). Sequencing input: blood. CDR3 bases: TGCAGCGTTGACGAACGCGCCAGACCCCGAGGGGAGACCCAGTACTTC. Its translation: CSVDERARPRGETQYF.